The TCR beta chain described here comes from a study of blood T cell repertoires in COVID-19. Background on the study: Sites in the United States, Italy and Spain provided acute and convalescent COVID-19 samples. PBMCs, B-cell-depleted T cells, or T cells were the source of the cDNA or gDNA that made up the material.

The authors' processing: From reference gene primer amplification, estimates of nucleated cell counts were derived. The assay was immunoSEQ multiplex PCR, and TCRdb's table has in-frame clones only and misses some. V and J calls plus clone size are reproduced from that table; the DNA served to infer D and trimming. The repertoire includes around 250,000 clones, 86% of them detected once, and about 12% sits in the top ten. Material: peripheral blood. This sequence was found in a man of 80 years or more with acute or convalescent COVID-19.

CDR3 DNA sequence: TGTGCCAGCAGGCGCGGGACAGGGGCGTACAATGAGCAGTTCTTC. As protein: CASRRGTGAYNEQFF. The chain employs TRBV2 and TRBJ2-1; 10 nucleotides line up with TRBD1. Germline V gives CDR1 SNHLY, CDR2 FYNNEI. CDR3 size: 15 residues. V trimming: 6 bases; J trimming: 4 bases; junction bases outside the gene matches: 6.